The rows below give T cell receptor beta chains drawn from one sample of a study of cytomegalovirus exposure and HLA in healthy donors. Libraries were prepared by immunoSEQ multiplex PCR; TCRdb keeps only in-frame clonotypes and omits some of them. The sample consists of 110,000 or so clones, 67% of them appearing once. The sequencing input was PBMCs. The receptors here all came from a man aged 18 to 30 in good health and CMV-seropositive. CDR3s include the opening cysteine and the closing phenylalanine or tryptophan. The D gene is left open where the match is weak. Size is stated for part of the rows, as once, few or many counts, or as a class when the clone is expanded.

cdr3_aa	cdr3_nt	cdr3_length	j_call	clone_size	v_call	d_call
CASRGDRGSNTEAFF	TGTGCCAGTAGAGGGGATAGGGGTTCTAACACTGAAGCTTTCTTT	15	TRBJ1-1	NA	TRBV19	NA
CASSQTDSGGGTDTQYF	TGTGCCAGCAGCCAAACAGATAGCGGGGGGGGCACAGATACGCAGTATTTT	17	TRBJ2-3	NA	TRBV4-2	TRBD2
CASSLVGGATDTQYF	TGTGCCAGCAGCTTAGTCGGGGGGGCTACAGATACGCAGTATTTT	15	TRBJ2-3	NA	TRBV7-6	TRBD2
CASSTGTESNQPQHF	TGTGCCAGCAGCACCGGGACAGAGAGCAATCAGCCCCAGCATTTT	15	TRBJ1-5	NA	TRBV5-8	TRBD1
CASSYLTGGETQYF	TGTGCCAGCAGTTACCTGACAGGGGGGGAGACCCAGTACTTC	14	TRBJ2-5	once	TRBV6-5	TRBD1
CASRTTGGGPDTQYF	TGTGCCAGCAGGACGACGGGGGGTGGGCCAGATACGCAGTATTTT	15	TRBJ2-3	NA	TRBV6-1	TRBD2
CASTRGGDSYGYTF	TGTGCCAGCACCCGTGGAGGGGACAGCTATGGCTACACCTTC	14	TRBJ1-2	NA	TRBV28	TRBD1
CASGLWPQHF	TGTGCCAGCGGCTTGTGGCCCCAGCATTTT	10	TRBJ1-5	NA	TRBV6-5	NA
CASSRYSGARTDTQYF	TGTGCCAGCAGTCGATATAGCGGGGCCCGCACAGATACGCAGTATTTT	16	TRBJ2-3	NA	TRBV27	TRBD2
CASSLNRVRDVPYSNQPQHF	TGTGCCAGCAGCTTAAACAGGGTACGGGACGTTCCTTATAGCAATCAGCCCCAGCATTTT	20	TRBJ1-5	NA	TRBV7-3	NA
CASSSEGGARQPQHF	TGTGCCAGCAGTTCCGAGGGGGGGGCGCGGCAGCCCCAGCATTTT	15	TRBJ1-5	NA	TRBV27	NA
CASSTTGGADTQYF	TGTGCCAGCAGTACGACAGGGGGCGCGGATACGCAGTATTTT	14	TRBJ2-3	NA	TRBV6-5	TRBD1
CASSSNVNPGELFF	TGTGCCAGCAGTTCTAACGTAAATCCCGGGGAGCTGTTTTTT	14	TRBJ2-2	NA	TRBV6-5	NA
CASSQDLLGAGGADGELFF	TGTGCCAGCAGCCAAGATTTGCTGGGCGCAGGGGGCGCGGACGGGGAGCTGTTTTTT	19	TRBJ2-2	NA	TRBV4-2	TRBD1
CASSVRVVGETQYF	TGTGCCAGCAGTGTCAGGGTGGTAGGGGAGACCCAGTACTTC	14	TRBJ2-5	few	TRBV2	NA
CASSLTGFNTEAFF	TGTGCCAGCAGTTTGACAGGTTTCAACACTGAAGCTTTCTTT	14	TRBJ1-1	NA	TRBV27	NA
CASSFGGQGLYYGYTF	TGTGCCAGCAGCTTTGGGGGACAGGGGCTCTACTATGGCTACACCTTC	16	TRBJ1-2	few	TRBV7-9	TRBD1
CASSFVGTSRGGYTF	TGTGCCAGCAGTTTTGTTGGCACCAGCCGAGGAGGCTACACCTTC	15	TRBJ1-2	few	TRBV28	NA
CASSYECGGRGGYTF	TGTGCCAGCAGTTACGAGTGTGGGGGGAGAGGTGGCTACACCTTC	15	TRBJ1-2	NA	TRBV6-7	NA
CASSSGTGAYNEQFF	TGTGCCAGCAGCTCCGGGACAGGGGCCTACAATGAGCAGTTCTTC	15	TRBJ2-1	NA	TRBV7-3	TRBD1
CASSPTGLSYEQYF	TGTGCCAGCAGCCCTACAGGGCTCTCCTACGAGCAGTACTTC	14	TRBJ2-7	NA	TRBV6-5	NA
CSVADLASGGADTQYF	TGCAGCGTTGCCGACCTGGCTAGCGGGGGGGCAGATACGCAGTATTTT	16	TRBJ2-3	NA	TRBV29-1	TRBD2
CASSIPTYNEQFF	TGTGCCAGCAGCATTCCAACCTACAATGAGCAGTTCTTC	13	TRBJ2-1	NA	TRBV7-2	NA
CASISTGAGNTIYF	TGTGCCAGCATCTCGACAGGGGCTGGAAACACCATATATTTT	14	TRBJ1-3	NA	TRBV7-9	TRBD1
CAWIDRGNSPLHF	TGTGCCTGGATAGACAGGGGCAATTCACCCCTCCACTTT	13	TRBJ1-6	NA	TRBV30	TRBD1
CSARDREKLFF	TGCAGTGCTAGGGACAGAGAAAAACTGTTTTTT	11	TRBJ1-4	NA	TRBV20-1	NA